This T cell receptor beta chain originates from a study of blood T cells in healthy people across ages. Trimming shortened V by 7 bases and J by 5 bases, and 17 bases separated the two germline ends. Germline CDR1 and CDR2: SQVTM and ANQGSEA. This CDR3 has 13 residues. This clonotype was counted a single time. They isolated at least 6.5 million PBMCs from each sample. Total RNA, at least 6 micrograms per sample, came from PBMCs. A second PCR of 7 to 11 cycles used a sample-barcoded 5' primer and a J-beta primer mix. Through a template-switch adaptor with 12 random nucleotides, each cDNA molecule received a tag. TCRdb reprocessed the 5' RACE reads with MiXCR, giving one entry per CDR3 protein. The table records more than 1,000,000 distinct CDR3 sequences, roughly a quarter of them present only once. These sequences were also reported in another study, on T cells of mothers and their children. That paper adds: Sequencing got over 8 million TCR beta CDR3 reads from each mother and roughly 2.7 million from each child.

The chain uses TRBV29-1 and TRBJ2-5; D uncertain. The receptor's source is a girl aged 2-10 years in good health. Sequenced material: blood. CDR3 coding DNA: TGCAGCGCCAAGTACCTCCTAGGGGAGACCCAGTACTTC. Translation: CSAKYLLGETQYF.